The T cell receptor (beta chain) described here comes from a study of blood T cell repertoires in COVID-19. Across the whole study: From T cells, B-cell-depleted T cells, or PBMCs came the material, which was cDNA or gDNA.

Produced via immunoSEQ multiplex PCR; TCRdb's table is partial and in-frame only. The sample holds around 440,000 clones, roughly 88% seen once. Germline CDR1 and CDR2: GTSNPN and SVGIG (reference sequence). The CDR3 length is 16 residues. J lost 8 bases, V lost 3 bases, and 11 bases had no gene match. Seattle patients were enrolled while actively infected and followed longitudinally. The V call is TRBV30, the J call TRBJ2-1; 12 nucleotides agree with TRBD2. The sample consisted of peripheral blood. The sequence was obtained from a woman in her forties or fifties with COVID-19, enrolled during active disease. The chain's CDR3 is CAWRGLAGGRFDEQFF. The CDR3 region has the DNA TGTGCCTGGAGAGGGCTAGCGGGGGGGCGGTTTGATGAGCAGTTCTTC.